This TCR beta chain was observed in a study of T cell changes during pregnancy in multiple sclerosis (dated by TCRdb to between 2017 and 2020). Regarding the complete study: In women with multiple sclerosis, the researchers looked at how the T cell repertoire shifted as pregnancy progressed.

With respect to this clone: Its antigen specificity is not known. Base qualities are not recorded, but no much larger clone differs from it by a single base.

Deletion took 4 bases off V and 7 bases off J, with a span of 10 bases between the germline ends. The CDR3 measures 12 amino acids from cysteine to phenylalanine. Only the CDR3 portion is preserved as DNA: 36 bases, with reading frame beginning at the first base. The germline V gene (reference sequence) yields SEHNR for CDR1 and FQNEAQ for CDR2. The library came from the immunoSEQ multiplex PCR assay. This immuneACCESS table, as held by TCRdb, lists in-frame sequences with V and J called but not all clones. Of the missing ones, under half trace to an unresolved V gene in checked studies; the others have no known cause. The sample yields 55,000 to 70,000 clones; around 92% were counted once. The ten biggest clones cover under 3.5% of the sample.

This receptor was taken from a female donor in good health, enrolled as a control in a pregnancy study. This chain joins TRBV7-9 to TRBJ1-2, with TRBD1 as a weak D call on 6 bases. The input for sequencing was CD8+ T cells from peripheral blood mononuclear cells, taken in the third trimester of pregnancy. At the DNA level, the sequence is TGTGCCAGCAGCTCAGGGGCTGGTGGCTACACCTTC. Translated, it gives CASSSGAGGYTF.